One and the same sample provided the 22 T cell receptor beta chains below, sequenced in a study of breast tumors, draining lymph nodes, adjacent tissues. The lymph nodes were axillary draining lymph nodes from breast cancer patients. MiXCR, run by TCRdb on the multiplex PCR reads, gives a single entry per CDR3 protein. The sample contains roughly 260,000 distinct CDR3 sequences, 30% to 35% of which appear only once. Sequenced input: axillary lymph node tissue. Receptor source: a female donor with breast cancer. Some clones in this sample may be carry-over from other donors' samples.

The genes are TRBV7-9 and TRBJ2-7; TRBD2 aligns across 7 bases. In germline, CDR1 is SEHNR, CDR2 FQNEAQ (reference sequence). V dropped 5 bases and J dropped 4; count of bases not matched to a gene: 5. This CDR3 is built from 13 residues. CDR3: CASSRSGRYEQYF. Here the CDR3 DNA reads TGTGCCAGCAGCCGTAGCGGGCGTTACGAGCAGTACTTC.

With respect to this clonotype: At one end the junction does not follow the germline gene, possibly because of a read error. The chain links TRBV11-1 to TRBJ2-3, with D unclear. This CDR3 region has 15 residues. CDR1 SGHAT and CDR2 FQDESV come from the germline V gene (reference sequence). CDR3 nucleotides: TGTACCAGCAGCAGGTCGGGTGGGCCCACAGATACGCAGTATTTT. The encoded protein is CTSSRSGGPTDTQYF. Supplemented by reference TRBV11-1 and TRBJ2-3, the full variable domain reads EAEVAQSPRYKITEKSQAVAFWCDPISGHATLYWYRQILGQGPELLVQFQDESVVDDSQLPKDRFSAERLKGVDSTLKIQPAELGDSAMYLCTSSRSGGPTDTQYFGPGTRLTVL.

This clonotype was found a few times. The chain carries TRBV5-1 and TRBJ2-5; 10 nucleotides align to TRBD2. CDR1 and CDR2 (germline): SGHRS, YFSETQ. The length of the CDR3 is 12 residues. Unmatched junction bases numbered 1, after V lost 1 base and J lost 10 bases. CDR3 region: CASSLTSGNQYF. Written as DNA, the CDR3 is TGCGCCAGCAGCTTGACTAGCGGGAACCAGTACTTC.

This clonotype occurred many times. This rearrangement joins TRBV5-1 to TRBJ1-3; 7 nucleotides line up with TRBD1. The CDR3 is 15 residues long. Germline loops: CDR1 SGHRS, CDR2 YFSETQ. J gave up 0 bases and V 7 bases, and 7 bases lay outside the gene matches. CDR3 coding DNA: TGCGCCAGCCAGAGGACAGGCAACTCTGGAAACACCATATATTTT. Its translation: CASQRTGNSGNTIYF. The full variable domain, in which reference TRBV5-1 and TRBJ1-3 provide the parts outside the CDR3, is KAGVTQTPRYLIKTRGQQVTLSCSPISGHRSVSWYQQTPGQGLQFLFEYFSETQRNKGNFPGRFSGRQFSNSRSEMNVSTLELGDSALYLCASQRTGNSGNTIYFGEGSWLTVV.

Ten or more counts support this clonotype. This chain joins TRBV5-5 and TRBJ2-3; 10 bases match TRBD2. This CDR3 is 16 amino acids long. The germline CDR1 and CDR2 sequences are SGHKS and YYEKEE (reference sequence). Trimming removed 5 bases from V and 5 bases from J; junction bases left unmatched: 11. CDR3 in DNA: TGTGCCAGCAGACCATTACTAGCGGGAAGGCGAGATACGCAGTATTTT. Translation: CASRPLLAGRRDTQYF. The whole variable domain, filled in from reference TRBV5-5 and TRBJ2-3, reads DAGVTQSPTHLIKTRGQQVTLRCSPISGHKSVSWYQQVLGQGPQFIFQYYEKEERGRGNFPDRFSARQFPNYSSELNVNALLLGDSALYLCASRPLLAGRRDTQYFGPGTRLTVL.

Many counts were recorded for this clonotype. This chain uses TRBV25-1 with TRBJ2-6; TRBD2 matches at 9 bases. Germline assignment: CDR1 MGHDK and CDR2 SYGVNS. V lost 6 bases and J lost 0; bases outside the gene matches: 3. The CDR3 runs to 16 residues. CDR3 DNA sequence: TGTGCCAGCAGAAATAGCGGGGGCTCTGGGGCCAACGTCCTGACTTTC. It codes for CASRNSGGSGANVLTF.

This clonotype was counted ten times or more. J is TRBJ2-5 and V is TRBV20-1; 12 nucleotides line up with TRBD2. The CDR3 has 16 residues. The V and J ends lost 0 bases and 5 bases, in that order; junction bases with no gene match: 7. Germline CDR1 is DFQATT and CDR2 is SNEGSKA (reference sequence). CDR3 coding DNA: TGCAGTGCTAGAGATAGGCTAGCGGGAGGGGGGGAGACCCAGTACTTC. Encoded protein: CSARDRLAGGGETQYF.

The V call is TRBV3-1, the J call TRBJ2-5; 8 nucleotides match TRBD2. CDR3 length: 12 amino acids. J lost 5 bases, V lost 7 bases, and 3 bases had no gene match. Germline loops: CDR1 LGHDT, CDR2 YNNKEL (reference sequence). CDR3 bases: TGTGCCAGCACACTAGCGGCGGAGACCCAGTACTTC. Amino acid sequence: CASTLAAETQYF.

This clonotype was observed at least ten times. V usage is TRBV2 and J usage is TRBJ1-2, with D maybe TRBD1 (5 bases). CDR3 size: 14 residues. Per germline, CDR1 SNHLY and CDR2 FYNNEI. V dropped 4 bases and J dropped 5 bases, with 14 bases sitting between them. The CDR3 here is CASSGKGNSYGYTF. DNA of the CDR3: TGTGCCAGCAGTGGAAAGGGGAACTCTTATGGCTACACCTTC.

This clonotype was seen many times. The chain carries TRBV7-3 and TRBJ2-1, with 7 bases that match TRBD2. Germline CDR1 and CDR2: SGHTA and FQGTGA. The CDR3 is 14 residues long. V was clipped by 3 bases and J by 7 bases; unmatched bases: 6. CDR3 bases: TGTGCCAGCAGCTTGGCTAGCGGATCTAATGAGCAGTTCTTC. Amino acids: CASSLASGSNEQFF.

This clonotype was observed a few times. The V gene is TRBV6-1, the J gene TRBJ2-5; D is perhaps TRBD2 (5 bases). Trimming pared 6 bases from V and 2 bases from J, leaving 10 bases between. The V gene's germline CDR1 is MNHNS and CDR2 SASEGT. This CDR3 has 13 residues. Here the CDR3 reads CASRRRRQETQYF. CDR3 in DNA: TGTGCCAGCAGGAGGCGGAGGCAAGAGACCCAGTACTTC.

In regard to this clonotype: Its ends do not fully match the called genes, so a read error is possible. V and J are TRBV19 and TRBJ1-1, with a tentative D call TRBD1 (5 bases). The CDR3 length is 18 residues. Germline V gives CDR1 LNHDA, CDR2 SQIVND (reference sequence). This chain's CDR3 is CASSRFGRGGSMNTEASF. The CDR3 DNA sequence: TGTGCCAGTAGTAGGTTCGGGAGGGGAGGGAGTATGAACACTGAAGCTTCCTTT.

This clonotype was recorded at least ten times. This chain uses TRBV7-9 with TRBJ2-7; D unresolved. V was trimmed by 1 base and J by 4 bases, leaving 5 bases between them. CDR1 and CDR2 from the germline V gene are SEHNR and FQNEAQ (reference sequence). The CDR3 sequence is 12 residues long. The chain's CDR3 is CASSLVRYEQYF. The CDR3 DNA reads TGTGCCAGCAGCTTAGTTAGGTACGAGCAGTACTTC.

In this sample, this clonotype turned up a few times. This chain uses TRBV6-2 or TRBV6-3 with TRBJ2-7, with 12 nucleotides matching TRBD1. Germline V gene data show CDR1 as MNHEY and CDR2 as SVGEGT. V trimming: 5 bases; J trimming: 6 bases; junction bases outside the gene matches: 11. The CDR3 length is 16 residues. The CDR3 DNA follows: TGTGCCAGCAGTAGACCGGGACAGGGGGCCGGGAGCGAGCAGTACTTC. Translating gives CASSRPGQGAGSEQYF.

This clonotype was counted ten times or more. This CDR3 reads CASSFERQSYEQYF. In nucleotides, the CDR3 is TGTGCCAGCAGCTTCGAGCGACAGTCCTACGAGCAGTACTTC. This chain uses TRBV5-5 with TRBJ2-7; the D gene is possibly TRBD1 (5 bases). The V gene's germline CDR1 is SGHKS and CDR2 YYEKEE (reference sequence). The CDR3 has 14 residues. V lost 2 bases, J lost 1 base, and 10 bases lay in between.

The V call is TRBV12-3 or TRBV12-4, the J call TRBJ1-2, with D unclear. This CDR3 contains 14 residues. Between the trimmed V and J ends, which lost 6 bases and 2 bases, there was a span of 13 bases. CDR3 region: CASRFAPKNYGYTF. The CDR3 bases are TGTGCCAGCAGATTTGCGCCGAAGAACTATGGCTACACCTTC.

This clonotype has ten or more counts. The chain is built from TRBV2 and TRBJ2-7; D gene ambiguous. The ends were cut back, 3 bases at V and 4 bases at J, with 7 bases in the middle. The V gene's germline CDR1 is SNHLY and CDR2 FYNNEI. This CDR3 region has 12 residues. The CDR3 protein is CASSEVKYEQYF. Here the CDR3 DNA reads TGTGCCAGCAGTGAGGTGAAGTACGAGCAGTACTTC.

Turning to this clonotype: At one end the junction does not follow the germline gene, possibly because of a read error. The chain joins TRBV24-1 to TRBJ2-3; 13 bases are a match to TRBD2. This CDR3 has 17 residues. In germline, CDR1 is KGHDR, CDR2 SFDVKD. The CDR3 DNA sequence: TGTGCCACAAGTGTGGGACTAGCGGGACTGTCGACAGATACGCAGTATTTT. Its protein is CATSVGLAGLSTDTQYF.

The chain uses TRBV5-8 and TRBJ2-7, with 9 bases that match TRBD2. There are 14 residues in the CDR3. The V gene end was trimmed by 4 bases and the J gene end by 7 bases; junction bases not matched to a gene: 9. Germline V lookup: CDR1 SGHTS, CDR2 YDEGEE. For the CDR3, the DNA is TGTGCCAGCAGCCCGGGCGGGAGGGCCCGGGAGCAGTACTTC. It translates to CASSPGGRAREQYF.

This clonotype showed up many times. The rearrangement links TRBV7-8 to TRBJ2-2; D remains unclear. CDR3 size: 11 residues. Germline loops: CDR1 SGHVS, CDR2 FQNEAQ. The V gene lost 6 bases and the J gene lost 6 bases, with 5 bases spanning the gap. DNA for the CDR3: TGTGCCAGCAGGCGATCCGGGGAGCTGTTTTTT. Translation gives CASRRSGELFF.

This clonotype has a count of ten or more. The rearrangement uses TRBV5-1 and TRBJ2-3; the match to TRBD2 covers 9 bases. Germline V gene data show CDR1 as SGHRS and CDR2 as YFSETQ. After removal of 4 bases from V and 1 base from J, the junction contained 13 bases not matched to a gene. There are 18 residues in the CDR3. CDR3 sequence (DNA): TGCGCCAGCAGCCCAGGGATGCTAGCGGGACCTGGCACAGATACGCAGTATTTT. As protein: CASSPGMLAGPGTDTQYF.

This clonotype has at least ten counts. The CDR3 coding sequence is TGTGCCAGCAGCTTTGAGGCAGGGGTGAGGGAGCAGTACTTC. Amino acid sequence: CASSFEAGVREQYF. V usage is TRBV7-9 and J usage is TRBJ2-7, with D perhaps TRBD1 (6 bases). The CDR3 runs 14 residues. The V end lost 3 bases, the J end lost 7 bases, and 16 bases lay between the germline ends. The germline V gene encodes CDR1 SEHNR and CDR2 FQNEAQ (reference sequence).